A single sample is the source of the 30 T cell receptor beta chains below, sequenced in a study of T-cell memory formation after mild COVID-19. TCRdb re-called the 5' RACE reads with MiXCR, one entry per CDR3 protein. The table shows roughly 29,000 distinct CDR3 sequences, with less than 7.5% occurring only once. The sample taken for sequencing was PBMCs or a T cell subset sorted from them (not recorded which). These TCRs come from an adult woman who had mild COVID-19 (a few samples of this study predate the infection). Cell type and time point are not known.

This clonotype came up many times. The chain recombines TRBV20-1 with TRBJ1-2; D call uncertain. V dropped 6 bases and J dropped 4 bases, with 21 bases sitting between them. CDR1 and CDR2 from the germline V gene are DFQATT and SNEGSKA (reference sequence). The CDR3 consists of 15 residues. The CDR3 protein is CSAGGWSPKSYGYTF. CDR3 in DNA: TGCAGTGCGGGCGGGTGGAGCCCTAAGAGCTATGGCTACACCTTC.

This clonotype was seen repeatedly, ten times or more. The V call is TRBV7-2, the J call TRBJ2-7; D is uncertain. The V end lost 6 bases, the J end lost 7 bases, and 22 bases lay between the germline ends. This CDR3 region has 15 residues. Germline V gene sequence: CDR1 SGHTA, CDR2 FQGNSA. The CDR3 sequence: CASRSDATHYVEQYF. In nucleotides, the CDR3 is TGTGCCAGCAGATCAGACGCTACTCACTACGTAGAGCAGTACTTC.

This clonotype was counted many times. The chain is built from TRBV5-1 and TRBJ2-7, with TRBD1 as a possible D gene (5 bases). V was trimmed by 0 bases and J by 0 bases, leaving 10 bases between them. The CDR3 is 15 residues long. Germline V gene data show CDR1 as SGHRS and CDR2 as YFSETQ. This CDR3 reads CASSLEVTASYEQYF. The CDR3 DNA reads TGCGCCAGCAGCTTGGAAGTGACAGCCTCCTACGAGCAGTACTTC.

This clonotype was seen repeatedly, ten times or more. The rearrangement uses TRBV27 and TRBJ1-1; 9 nucleotides align to TRBD1. V was pared by 5 bases and J by 5 bases, with 6 bases of the junction left unmatched. The length of the CDR3 is 14 residues. In germline, CDR1 is MNHEY, CDR2 SMNVEV (reference sequence). The DNA for the CDR3 is TGTGCCAGCAGTGCACAGGGGGCGCGGACTGAAGCTTTCTTT. Translated: CASSAQGARTEAFF.

This clonotype has at least ten counts. The rearrangement joins TRBV29-1 to TRBJ2-2, with unresolved D. The CDR3 runs 12 residues. Germline V lookup: CDR1 SQVTM, CDR2 ANQGSEA. V was clipped by 4 bases and J by 9 bases, with 12 bases between them. The CDR3 nucleotides read TGCAGCGTTGCGGACCAACAAAGGGAGCTGTTTTTT. It translates to CSVADQQRELFF.

In this sample, this clonotype turned up a few times. This chain connects TRBV19 to TRBJ1-2; D gene unclear. There are 16 residues in the CDR3. V lost 5 bases to trimming and J lost 0 bases, with 16 bases between them. The V gene's germline CDR1 is LNHDA and CDR2 SQIVND (reference sequence). CDR3 amino acids: CASSERGAVPNYGYTF. For the CDR3, the DNA is TGTGCCAGTAGTGAACGAGGTGCAGTCCCTAACTATGGCTACACCTTC. Filled out from reference TRBV19 and TRBJ1-2, the complete variable domain reads DGGITQSPKYLFRKEGQNVTLSCEQNLNHDAMYWYRQDPGQGLRLIYYSQIVNDFQKGDIAEGYSVSREKKESFPLTVTSAQKNPTAFYLCASSERGAVPNYGYTFGSGTRLTVV.

This clonotype was observed many times. The chain is built from TRBV20-1 and TRBJ2-5, with D perhaps matching TRBD2 (7 bases). Germline V lookup: CDR1 DFQATT, CDR2 SNEGSKA (reference sequence). V was clipped by 3 bases and J by 3 bases, with 32 bases between them. This CDR3 region has 20 residues. The CDR3 reads CSASREGGQTSRGPKETQYF. In nucleotides, the CDR3 is TGCAGTGCTAGTAGAGAAGGGGGGCAGACTAGCCGTGGACCCAAAGAGACCCAGTACTTC.

This clonotype appeared many times. The chain is built from TRBV29-1 and TRBJ2-3; no reliable D call. This CDR3 region has 12 residues. CDR1 and CDR2 (germline): SQVTM, ANQGSEA. Between the trimmed V and J ends, which lost 7 bases and 0 bases, there was a span of 8 bases. The CDR3 spells CSASESTDTQYF. The CDR3 DNA is TGCAGCGCTTCCGAGAGCACAGATACGCAGTATTTT.

This clonotype was observed at least ten times. The chain employs TRBV7-6 and TRBJ2-6; no definite D call. Per germline, CDR1 SGHVS and CDR2 FNYEAQ. This CDR3 has 13 residues. V lost 6 bases and J 0 bases, leaving 3 bases between the germline ends. The CDR3 here is CASRPSGANVLTF. CDR3 coding DNA: TGTGCCAGCAGACCCTCTGGGGCCAACGTCCTGACTTTC.

Sample share makes this clonotype medium-sized. The V call is TRBV7-9, the J call TRBJ2-7; 7 positions match TRBD2. The CDR3 has 17 residues. Germline trimming cut 8 bases from V and 0 bases from J; bases unmatched to any gene: 16. Germline V gene sequence: CDR1 SEHNR, CDR2 FQNEAQ (reference sequence). The CDR3 reads CASPPSAPGGSSYEQYF. The DNA for the CDR3 is TGTGCCAGCCCCCCCAGCGCCCCAGGCGGGAGCTCCTACGAGCAGTACTTC.

This clonotype was counted at least ten times. V and J are TRBV7-8 and TRBJ2-7; D is uncertain. The CDR3 totals 12 residues. The germline gives CDR1 SGHVS, CDR2 FQNEAQ. Trimming removed 3 bases at V and 6 bases at J, with 9 bases between. The CDR3 region is CASSFSVGEQYF. CDR3 sequence (DNA): TGTGCCAGCAGCTTCTCAGTGGGCGAGCAGTACTTC.

This clonotype was picked up many times. This chain links TRBV6-5 with TRBJ1-2, with a possible D match to TRBD1 (6 bases). CDR1 MNHEY and CDR2 SVGAGI come from the germline V gene. CDR3 length: 12 amino acids. The ends were cut back, 5 bases at V and 4 bases at J, with 8 bases in the middle. For the CDR3, the DNA is TGTGCCAGCAGTGCACAGGGCTATGGCTACACCTTC. Amino acid sequence: CASSAQGYGYTF.

This clonotype has ten or more counts. This chain uses TRBV24-1 with TRBJ2-2, with no clear D. The CDR3 sequence is 15 residues long. V shed 2 bases and J shed 5 bases, with 11 bases lying between them. Per the germline V gene, CDR1 is KGHDR and CDR2 is SFDVKD. The CDR3 sequence is CATSDSETVTGELFF. DNA for the CDR3: TGTGCCACCAGTGATTCGGAGACTGTAACCGGGGAGCTGTTTTTT.

This clonotype was seen repeatedly, ten times or more. The chain has TRBV14 and TRBJ1-4; no firm D call. Per the germline V gene, CDR1 is SGHDN and CDR2 is FVKESK. Deletions cut 1 base from V and 9 bases from J, with 18 bases between. The CDR3 loop spans 16 amino acids. The CDR3 here is CASSQGVTAATKKLFF. In DNA, the CDR3 is TGTGCCAGCAGCCAAGGAGTAACAGCCGCTACGAAAAAACTGTTTTTT.

The table lists this clonotype with many counts. The chain is built from TRBV9 and TRBJ1-1; D ambiguous. Germline CDR1 and CDR2: SGDLS and YYNGEE. This CDR3 region has 14 residues. Trimming pared 2 bases from V and 1 base from J, leaving 9 bases between. The CDR3 bases are TGTGCCAGCAGCGTCGGACCCGCGAACACTGAAGCTTTCTTT. Translating gives CASSVGPANTEAFF.

This clonotype was observed many times. The chain links TRBV20-1 to TRBJ2-1, with 12 nucleotides matching TRBD2. The trim removed 6 bases at V and 5 bases at J, leaving 5 bases unmatched. Germline CDR1 is DFQATT and CDR2 is SNEGSKA (reference sequence). The CDR3 runs 14 residues. The CDR3, as DNA: TGCAGTGCCCCAAGACTAGCGGGGGACAATGAGCAGTTCTTC. It yields the protein CSAPRLAGDNEQFF.

This clonotype appeared many times. The genes are TRBV6-5 and TRBJ2-5; the D is unclear. The CDR3 extends over 13 amino acids. Germline lookup yields CDR1 MNHEY and CDR2 SVGAGI. V lost 4 bases to trimming and J lost 4 bases, with 10 bases between them. CDR3 DNA sequence: TGTGCCAGCAGTTCCGGGTTAAGAGAGACCCAGTACTTC. It translates to CASSSGLRETQYF.

This clonotype appeared many times. As DNA, the CDR3 is TGTGCCTGGAGTCCCGACTATTACGAGCAGTACTTC. This codes for CAWSPDYYEQYF. The J gene is TRBJ2-7, the V gene TRBV30; a possible D gene is TRBD2 (5 bases). Germline CDR1 and CDR2: GTSNPN and SVGIG (reference sequence). The CDR3 totals 12 residues. V was pared by 2 bases and J by 4 bases, with 9 bases between.

This clonotype was observed many times. V gene TRBV9 combines with J gene TRBJ2-3; 11 nucleotides line up with TRBD2. CDR1 SGDLS and CDR2 YYNGEE come from the germline V gene. This CDR3 comprises 18 residues. V was pared by 1 base and J by 3 bases, with 10 bases of the junction left unmatched. CDR3 coding DNA: TGTGCCAGCAGCGTAAGCACTAGCGGGGGAATGGGGACAGATACGCAGTATTTT. This encodes CASSVSTSGGMGTDTQYF.

This clonotype was found many times. The genes are TRBV30 and TRBJ1-1; 7 bases fit TRBD1. Trimming took 3 bases from V and 0 from J; bases not matched to a gene: 4. CDR3 length equals 14 residues. Germline V lookup: CDR1 GTSNPN, CDR2 SVGIG (reference sequence). CDR3 region: CAWSPDRMNTEAFF. CDR3 sequence (DNA): TGTGCCTGGAGCCCGGACAGGATGAACACTGAAGCTTTCTTT.

The chain combines TRBV20-1 with TRBJ1-4; a weak D match, TRBD1 (5 bases). V was shortened by 5 bases and J by 1 base, with 8 bases between the two germline ends. CDR3 length: 13 amino acids. CDR1 and CDR2 (germline): DFQATT, SNEGSKA (reference sequence). The CDR3 region has the DNA TGCAGTGCTCCAGACAGAACTAATGAAAAACTGTTTTTT. It translates to CSAPDRTNEKLFF.

This clonotype has a count of ten or more. This chain connects TRBV12-3 or TRBV12-4 to TRBJ1-3; no clear D. The CDR3 is made up of 16 amino acids. V was cut by 3 bases and J by 0 bases, with 12 bases left in between. DNA of the CDR3: TGTGCCAGCAGTTTTACCCTAACGACCTCTGGAAACACCATATATTTT. It is translated as CASSFTLTTSGNTIYF.

This clonotype was picked up many times. The chain combines TRBV5-1 with TRBJ2-3, with D unresolved. Trimming removed 2 bases from V and 4 bases from J, with 8 bases in between. This CDR3 has 13 residues. Per germline, CDR1 SGHRS and CDR2 YFSETQ. CDR3 loop: CASSLGNPDTQYF. The CDR3, as DNA: TGCGCCAGCAGCTTAGGGAATCCAGATACGCAGTATTTT.

This rearrangement joins TRBV4-1 to TRBJ2-3, with a weak D call TRBD1 (6 bases). Between the trimmed V and J ends, which lost 1 base and 10 bases, there was a span of 12 bases. This CDR3 comprises 13 residues. Per germline, CDR1 MGHRA and CDR2 YSYEKL. CDR3 sequence reads: CASSQGTVEPQYF. Here the CDR3 DNA reads TGCGCCAGCAGCCAAGGGACAGTAGAGCCGCAGTATTTT.

The V call is TRBV5-4, the J call TRBJ1-6; TRBD1 is a possible D gene (5 bases). CDR1 and CDR2 from the germline V gene are SGHNT and YYREEE (reference sequence). This CDR3 comprises 17 residues. V was trimmed by 3 bases and J by 0 bases, leaving 13 bases between them. The CDR3 bases are TGTGCCAGCAGCTACGGGACTGACTCCTCCTATAATTCACCCCTCCACTTT. This gives the protein CASSYGTDSSYNSPLHF.

Note on this clonotype: A read error may explain this, as a much larger clone is one base away. The chain is built from TRBV4-3 and TRBJ1-4; 9 nucleotides match TRBD1. Germline lookup yields CDR1 LGHNA and CDR2 YSLEER. The CDR3 sequence is 15 residues long. The CDR3 DNA follows: TGCGCCAACAGCCAAGACAGGGGGGCAAATGAAAAACTGTTTTTT. Its protein product is CANSQDRGANEKLFF.

This clonotype showed up many times. V is TRBV11-2 and J is TRBJ2-1; D unresolved. In germline, CDR1 is SGHAT, CDR2 FQNNGV. Trimming removed 1 base from V and 3 bases from J, with 13 bases in between. The CDR3 spans 16 residues. The DNA of the CDR3 is TGTGCCAGCAGCTTAGCAGCTGGAACCCTCTACAATGAGCAGTTCTTC. Translating gives CASSLAAGTLYNEQFF. Together with reference TRBV11-2 and TRBJ2-1, the CDR3 gives the full variable domain: EAGVAQSPRYKIIEKRQSVAFWCNPISGHATLYWYQQILGQGPKLLIQFQNNGVVDDSQLPKDRFSAERLKGVDSTLKIQPAKLEDSAVYLCASSLAAGTLYNEQFFGPGTRLTVL.

At least ten counts were recorded for this clonotype. The chain has TRBV19 and TRBJ1-5; D unclear. The CDR3 consists of 15 residues. Germline-derived CDR1 and CDR2 are LNHDA and SQIVND (reference sequence). Trimming pared 5 bases from V and 2 bases from J, leaving 13 bases between. CDR3 coding DNA: TGTGCCAGTAGTGCCCAAAGGTCTCGCAATCAGCCCCAGCATTTT. It is translated as CASSAQRSRNQPQHF.

Ten or more counts support this clonotype. The chain joins TRBV6-1 to TRBJ1-5; D possibly corresponds to TRBD1 (5 bases). V shed 6 bases and J shed 3 bases, with 12 bases lying between them. The CDR3 contains 14 residues. CDR1 and CDR2 (germline): MNHNS, SASEGT. In DNA form, the CDR3 reads TGTGCCAGCAGACTGGGGCAGATCAATCAGCCCCAGCATTTT. This translates into CASRLGQINQPQHF.

This clonotype was seen many times. The chain employs TRBV3-1 and TRBJ2-1; 9 bases align to TRBD2. Trimming cost V 3 bases and J 2 bases; bases outside gene matches: 5. Germline-derived CDR1 and CDR2 are LGHDT and YNNKEL (reference sequence). The CDR3 covers 16 residues. CDR3 region: CASSHLGGGAYNEQFF. Written as DNA, the CDR3 is TGTGCCAGCAGCCACTTGGGCGGGGGGGCCTACAATGAGCAGTTCTTC.